These 27 T cell receptor beta chains originate from one sample sequenced in a study of identifying expanded T cells in peripheral blood. Measured with immunoSEQ multiplex PCR; TCRdb has only the in-frame clones, and not every one. This table has about 86,000 clones, around 84% appearing once. Source material: blood. The receptors derive from a person between 18 and 75 years old in good health.

The V call is TRBV25-1, the J call TRBJ1-4; 11 nucleotides agree with TRBD1. Trimming removed 4 bases from V and 5 bases from J; junction bases left unmatched: 3. Germline V gives CDR1 MGHDK, CDR2 SYGVNS. CDR3 size: 15 residues. CDR3 coding DNA: TGTGCCAGCAGTGGGGACAGGGGGGTAAATGAAAAACTGTTTTTT. This gives the protein CASSGDRGVNEKLFF.

The V and J genes are TRBV6-5 and TRBJ2-2, with D uncertain. The CDR3 spans 12 residues. The germline V and J ends were trimmed by 6 bases and 7 bases, with 9 bases remaining between them. Germline V CDR1 and CDR2: MNHEY, SVGAGI. CDR3 residues: CASSKRGGELFF. CDR3 in DNA: TGTGCCAGCAGCAAGAGAGGCGGGGAGCTGTTTTTT.

The rearrangement joins TRBV7-9 to TRBJ1-1; D unresolved. The CDR3 is made up of 13 amino acids. CDR1 and CDR2 from the germline V gene are SEHNR and FQNEAQ (reference sequence). V was clipped by 5 bases and J by 4 bases, with 11 bases between them. In DNA form, the CDR3 reads TGTGCCAGCAGCGCCACGCCTACCACTGAAGCTTTCTTT. Its protein product is CASSATPTTEAFF.

The V call is TRBV27, the J call TRBJ1-4; 7 positions match TRBD1. Unmatched junction bases numbered 6, after V lost 6 bases and J lost 5 bases. The CDR3 runs to 14 residues. Germline V CDR1 and CDR2: MNHEY, SMNVEV (reference sequence). For the CDR3, the DNA is TGTGCCAGCAGGCCGGGACAGCTGAATGAAAAACTGTTTTTT. Translated: CASRPGQLNEKLFF.

This rearrangement joins TRBV6-1 to TRBJ1-1, with a tentative D call TRBD1 (5 bases). CDR3 length equals 15 residues. Germline CDR1 reads MNHNS; CDR2 reads SASEGT. The V end was cut by 1 base, the J end by 11 bases, with 20 bases between. The CDR3 DNA is TGTGCCAGCAGTGAAGTCGGGGGGACTAAGCGGTGGGCTTTCTTT. It encodes CASSEVGGTKRWAFF.

The chain recombines TRBV18 with TRBJ2-7; 9 positions match TRBD1. Germline CDR1 and CDR2: KGHSH and LQKENI. There are 15 residues in the CDR3. V trimming: 2 bases; J trimming: 2 bases; junction bases outside the gene matches: 4. CDR3 region: CASSPVGQGTYEQYF. CDR3 DNA sequence: TGTGCCAGCTCACCAGTTGGACAGGGGACCTACGAGCAGTACTTC.

The chain couples TRBV6-5 to TRBJ1-1; 8 nucleotides align to TRBD1. The CDR3 runs 15 residues. J was trimmed by 5 bases and V by 6 bases; bases with no gene match: 11. Germline V CDR1 and CDR2: MNHEY, SVGAGI. The CDR3 here is CASSLGQGLWTEAFF. CDR3 in DNA: TGTGCCAGCAGCCTCGGACAGGGTTTATGGACTGAAGCTTTCTTT.

The J gene is TRBJ2-1, the V gene TRBV2, with D possibly TRBD2 on 8 matching bases. CDR1 and CDR2 (germline): SNHLY, FYNNEI. V shed 8 bases and J shed 13 bases, with 21 bases lying between them. The CDR3 is 13 residues long. CDR3 coding DNA: TGTGCCAGCCGGGAGGGGGCCTCTCTCCGACAGTTCTTC. Its protein product is CASREGASLRQFF.

This clone was seen more than once but under ten times. The chain recombines TRBV13 with TRBJ2-7, with 8 bases that match TRBD1. Looked up from germline, CDR1 is PRHDT and CDR2 is FYEKMQ (reference sequence). The CDR3 has 13 amino acids. Trimming cost V 5 bases and J 5 bases; bases outside gene matches: 5. CDR3 coding DNA: TGTGCCAGCAGCGACAGGGGTCCAAACGAGCAGTACTTC. It yields the protein CASSDRGPNEQYF.

The chain couples TRBV18 to TRBJ1-1; TRBD1 matches at 7 bases. CDR1 KGHSH and CDR2 LQKENI come from the germline V gene. The CDR3 has 16 amino acids. After removal of 3 bases from V and 4 bases from J, the junction contained 11 bases not matched to a gene. CDR3 loop: CASSPPLIQGFTEAFF. In DNA, the CDR3 is TGTGCCAGCTCACCCCCATTAATACAGGGGTTCACTGAAGCTTTCTTT.

This rearrangement joins TRBV7-2 to TRBJ1-5, with D perhaps TRBD1 (5 bases). From germline, CDR1 is SGHTA and CDR2 FQGNSA. This CDR3 region has 14 residues. V lost 5 bases and J lost 3, with 11 bases in between. DNA of the CDR3: TGTGCCAGCAGCGACCAGGGACTCAATCAGCCCCAGCATTTT. Residues: CASSDQGLNQPQHF.

V gene TRBV5-4 combines with J gene TRBJ1-2; perhaps TRBD1 as D (5 bases). V was clipped by 0 bases and J by 13 bases, with 13 bases between them. This CDR3 spans 12 amino acids. Germline CDR1 is SGHNT and CDR2 is YYREEE (reference sequence). The CDR3 protein is CASSLEQGGLTF. CDR3 nucleotide sequence: TGTGCCAGCAGCTTGGAGCAGGGCGGCCTCACCTTC.

The chain has TRBV19 and TRBJ2-6, with D possibly called TRBD1 or TRBD2 (5 bases each). Deletions cut 1 base from V and 2 bases from J, with 6 bases between. The CDR3 loop spans 15 amino acids. Germline assignment: CDR1 LNHDA and CDR2 SQIVND (reference sequence). The CDR3 sequence: CASSIGGTGANVLTF. In DNA, the CDR3 is TGTGCCAGTAGTATAGGGGGGACTGGGGCCAACGTCCTGACTTTC.

The rearrangement links TRBV19 to TRBJ2-7; a possible D gene is TRBD1 (6 bases). CDR1 is LNHDA, CDR2 SQIVND, per germline (reference sequence). Trimming stripped 3 bases from V and 6 bases from J, with 12 bases between. The CDR3 is made up of 13 amino acids. This CDR3 is CASSILGHREQYF. As DNA, the CDR3 is TGTGCCAGTAGTATTTTGGGACATCGCGAGCAGTACTTC.

The CDR3 reads CASRPTGGANEKLFF. The CDR3 bases are TGTGCCAGCAGACCTACAGGGGGCGCGAATGAAAAACTGTTTTTT. The rearrangement joins TRBV7-2 to TRBJ1-4; 9 bases match TRBD1. After removal of 6 bases from V and 5 bases from J, the junction contained 7 bases not matched to a gene. In germline, CDR1 is SGHTA, CDR2 FQGNSA. This CDR3 is 15 amino acids long.

V usage is TRBV9 and J usage is TRBJ2-1; maybe TRBD1 (6 bases). The germline gives CDR1 SGDLS, CDR2 YYNGEE. The CDR3 extends over 13 amino acids. V lost 0 bases, J lost 5 bases, and 6 bases lay in between. In DNA form, the CDR3 reads TGTGCCAGCAGCGTAGGACAGGACAATGAGCAGTTCTTC. Translated, it gives CASSVGQDNEQFF.

This rearrangement joins TRBV5-8 to TRBJ1-1, with D unclear. V dropped 3 bases and J dropped 1 base, with 13 bases sitting between them. The CDR3 runs 15 residues. Germline loops: CDR1 SGHTS, CDR2 YDEGEE. CDR3 in amino acids: CASSSWTLANTEAFF. The DNA for the CDR3 is TGTGCCAGCAGCTCATGGACCTTGGCGAACACTGAAGCTTTCTTT.

The gene calls are TRBV6-5 and TRBJ2-1, with 7 nucleotides matching TRBD2. Losses at the gene ends were 2 bases for V and 4 bases for J; bases not matched to a gene: 5. Looked up from germline, CDR1 is MNHEY and CDR2 is SVGAGI. The CDR3 sequence is 15 residues long. The chain's CDR3 is CASSYEAGVYNEQFF. Here the CDR3 DNA reads TGTGCCAGCAGTTACGAGGCGGGGGTTTACAATGAGCAGTTCTTC.

V gene TRBV5-1 combines with J gene TRBJ1-1; D remains ambiguous. Trimming pared 0 bases from V and 1 base from J, leaving 10 bases between. This CDR3 contains 15 residues. Germline loops: CDR1 SGHRS, CDR2 YFSETQ. CDR3 sequence (DNA): TGCGCCAGCAGCTTGGTTCCTGAAGGGAACACTGAAGCTTTCTTT. This translates into CASSLVPEGNTEAFF.

This chain connects TRBV6-6 to TRBJ1-2, with 7 bases lining up with TRBD1. Per germline, CDR1 MNHNY and CDR2 SVGAGI (reference sequence). This CDR3 spans 13 amino acids. J gave up 3 bases and V 5 bases, and 3 bases lay outside the gene matches. CDR3 DNA: TGTGCCAGCAGTCTCGACAGGGACTATGGCTACACCTTC. Amino acids: CASSLDRDYGYTF.

The chain has TRBV6-6 and TRBJ2-7, with D possibly being TRBD2 (5 bases). The germline gives CDR1 MNHNY, CDR2 SVGAGI (reference sequence). V was cut by 5 bases and J by 1 base, with 12 bases left in between. CDR3 length equals 14 residues. Written as DNA, the CDR3 is TGTGCCAGCAGTACCCCGAGCGGATCCTACGAGCAGTACTTC. Residues: CASSTPSGSYEQYF.

This chain joins TRBV25-1 and TRBJ2-7; TRBD1 aligns across 8 bases. CDR1 and CDR2 from the germline V gene are MGHDK and SYGVNS. The CDR3 sequence is 13 residues long. The V gene end was trimmed by 3 bases and the J gene end by 5 bases; junction bases not matched to a gene: 3. Written as DNA, the CDR3 is TGTGCCAGCAGTGATAGGACAGGGAACGAGCAGTACTTC. Amino acids: CASSDRTGNEQYF.

The V call is TRBV5-1, the J call TRBJ2-3, with D possibly being TRBD1 (6 bases). V lost 4 bases to trimming and J lost 8 bases, with 20 bases between them. The CDR3 length is 15 residues. Germline V gene lookup returns CDR1 SGHRS and CDR2 YFSETQ. The CDR3 reads CASSTWDKGFGTQYF. CDR3 coding DNA: TGCGCCAGCAGCACCTGGGACAAAGGTTTCGGTACGCAGTATTTT.

In its sample, this clone was seen many times. This chain uses TRBV7-2 with TRBJ1-2, with a weak D call TRBD1 (6 bases). The germline gives CDR1 SGHTA, CDR2 FQGNSA. Trimming removed 4 bases at V and 0 bases at J, with 12 bases between. This CDR3 has 15 residues. In DNA form, the CDR3 reads TGTGCCAGCAGCTGGGGGGCCGGGTCTAACTATGGCTACACCTTC. Translating gives CASSWGAGSNYGYTF.

CDR3 sequence: CASSFVVQGETQYF. CDR3 sequence (DNA): TGTGCCAGCAGCTTTGTCGTCCAGGGGGAGACCCAGTACTTC. The rearrangement links TRBV11-2 to TRBJ2-5; TRBD1 is a possible D gene (6 bases). The ends were cut back, 3 bases at V and 5 bases at J, with 13 bases in the middle. This CDR3 is built from 14 residues. The V gene's germline CDR1 is SGHAT and CDR2 FQNNGV.

This rearrangement joins TRBV6-5 to TRBJ1-2, with D possibly being TRBD1 (5 bases). This CDR3 region has 11 residues. Per the germline V gene, CDR1 is MNHEY and CDR2 is SVGAGI. V was trimmed by 5 bases and J by 5 bases, leaving 6 bases between them. The CDR3 DNA reads TGTGCCAGCAGTAAGGGGTATGGCTACACCTTC. Protein sequence: CASSKGYGYTF.

The chain is built from TRBV7-9 and TRBJ1-4, with D uncertain. Germline assignment: CDR1 SEHNR and CDR2 FQNEAQ (reference sequence). V dropped 0 bases and J dropped 8 bases, with 10 bases sitting between them. CDR3 length: 14 residues. DNA for the CDR3: TGTGCCAGCAGCTTAGCGCTGGTCGGGGAAAAACTGTTTTTT. Its protein product is CASSLALVGEKLFF.